The TCR beta chain under discussion was sequenced for a study of blood T cell repertoires in COVID-19. Germline V lookup: CDR1 KGHDR, CDR2 SFDVKD. V lost 2 bases and J 1 base, leaving 6 bases between the germline ends. CDR3 length: 14 residues. TCRdb's table, derived via immunoSEQ multiplex PCR, lists solely in-frame clones and lacks some. The table has 300,000 or so clones, 75% to 90% seen once; the top ten hold roughly 3.3%. This receptor was obtained from a woman in her thirties or forties with acute or convalescent COVID-19. V is TRBV24-1 and J is TRBJ2-3; D unresolved. The sample comprised peripheral blood. The CDR3 coding sequence is TGTGCCACCAGTGATTCATTTCGCACAGATACGCAGTATTTT. Its protein product is CATSDSFRTDTQYF.